This T cell receptor (beta chain) appears in the sequencing data of a study of blood T cell repertoires in COVID-19. Study in general: Some COVID-19 samples were acute and others convalescent; all came from the United States, Italy and Spain.

Trimming pared 2 bases from V and 5 bases from J, leaving 10 bases between. Per the germline V gene, CDR1 is GTSNPN and CDR2 is SVGIG (reference sequence). This CDR3 is built from 13 residues. Authors' processing steps: The assay estimated nucleated cells by amplifying reference gene primers. Produced via immunoSEQ multiplex PCR; TCRdb's table is partial and in-frame only. V and J calls and clone size are given by that table; D and trimming were obtained from the DNA. Among roughly 200,000 clones listed, over 75% were seen once. The sequence was collected from a man in his forties or fifties with acute or convalescent COVID-19. The chain links TRBV30 to TRBJ1-5; perhaps TRBD1 as D (5 bases). Sequencing input: peripheral blood. DNA for the CDR3: TGTGCCTGGAGTAGGGGCAGCTATCAGCCCCAGCATTTT. It translates to CAWSRGSYQPQHF.